The 17 T cell receptor beta chains below were found in one sample sequenced in a study of CD8 T cells in Susac syndrome. RNA amounts of roughly 0.5 to 1 ug underwent reverse transcription with random hexamers. Via MiXCR, TCRdb re-called the immunoSEQ multiplex PCR reads, giving one row per CDR3 protein. The data contain about 84,000 distinct CDR3 sequences, approximately 92% of them seen just once; the ten biggest clones take up 0.3% to 0.4%. The sample taken for sequencing was CD8+ T cells from PBMCs. These receptors were obtained from a human donor in good health.

The chain is built from TRBV9 and TRBJ2-7; D gene ambiguous. This CDR3 region has 13 residues. The germline CDR1 and CDR2 sequences are SGDLS and YYNGEE. Trimming removed 4 bases from V and 11 bases from J, with 19 bases in between. In nucleotides, the CDR3 is TGTGCCAGCAGCCTTTTGGACGGCTCTGTGAAGTACTTC. It translates to CASSLLDGSVKYF.

The chain has TRBV7-2 and TRBJ2-1, with 7 positions matching TRBD2. J gave up 15 bases and V 1 base, and 3 bases lay outside the gene matches. The CDR3 has 11 amino acids. Germline V gene sequence: CDR1 SGHTA, CDR2 FQGNSA. CDR3 sequence (DNA): TGTGCCAGCAGCTTAGGGACTAGTCCGTTCTTC. Translated, it gives CASSLGTSPFF.

CDR3 region: CAGEGVGQEFYGYTF. CDR3 nucleotides: TGCGCCGGGGAGGGGGTCGGACAGGAGTTTTATGGCTACACCTTC. The chain combines TRBV23-1 with TRBJ1-2; 7 positions agree with TRBD1. TRBV23-1 is an ORF, with its function uncertain. This CDR3 comprises 15 residues. Losses at the gene ends were 11 bases for V and 5 bases for J; bases not matched to a gene: 17.

V gene TRBV4-2 combines with J gene TRBJ2-7, with D unclear. From germline, CDR1 is LGHNA and CDR2 YNFKEQ. The V and J ends lost 0 bases and 5 bases respectively, with 11 bases between them. The CDR3 sequence is 14 residues long. The CDR3 region has the DNA TGTGCCAGCAGCCAAGAGCAGCTTTCCGACGAGCAGTACTTC. Translation gives CASSQEQLSDEQYF.

V gene TRBV6-1 combines with J gene TRBJ1-5; TRBD1 aligns across 8 bases. V lost 6 bases and J lost 1; bases outside the gene matches: 8. Germline CDR1 MNHNS, CDR2 SASEGT. The CDR3 spans 16 residues. In DNA form, the CDR3 reads TGTGCCAGCAGCTCCAGGGGGCGAGTGAGCAATCAGCCCCAGCATTTT. Residues: CASSSRGRVSNQPQHF.

The V call is TRBV4-2, the J call TRBJ1-5; 10 bases line up with TRBD1. Trimming took 3 bases from V and 3 from J; bases not matched to a gene: 2. This CDR3 contains 15 residues. Germline V gene data show CDR1 as LGHNA and CDR2 as YNFKEQ. The CDR3 nucleotides are TGTGCCAGCAGCCAGGGACAGGGGACCAATCAGCCCCAGCATTTT. This codes for CASSQGQGTNQPQHF.

The chain has TRBV5-6 and TRBJ2-4; no reliable D call. Germline V CDR1 and CDR2: SGHDT, YYEEEE. The CDR3 covers 14 residues. V was clipped by 0 bases and J by 3 bases, with 7 bases between them. The CDR3 protein is CASSLGVLKNIQYF. CDR3 sequence (DNA): TGTGCCAGCAGCTTGGGTGTCCTCAAAAACATTCAGTACTTC.

J is TRBJ2-3 and V is TRBV20-1; a weak D match, TRBD2 (7 bases). Germline CDR1 reads DFQATT; CDR2 reads SNEGSKA (reference sequence). V was shortened by 5 bases and J by 4 bases, with 19 bases between the two germline ends. The CDR3 runs 15 residues. The CDR3 DNA reads TGCAGTGCTCCACCCGAGGGGGGGACCGCAGATACGCAGTATTTT. It specifies CSAPPEGGTADTQYF.

V and J are TRBV3-1 and TRBJ2-3; the D is unclear. V gave up 0 bases and J gave up 6 bases, with 10 bases separating them. CDR3 size: 14 residues. Germline values: CDR1 LGHDT, CDR2 YNNKEL (reference sequence). The CDR3 sequence: CASSQELSRDTQYF. CDR3 sequence (DNA): TGTGCCAGCAGCCAAGAGCTTAGCAGGGATACGCAGTATTTT.

The chain couples TRBV2 to TRBJ1-3, with D possibly matching TRBD1 (6 bases). CDR3 size: 15 residues. The V and J ends lost 3 bases and 3 bases respectively, with 12 bases between them. Germline values: CDR1 SNHLY, CDR2 FYNNEI. The CDR3 coding sequence is TGTGCCAGCAGTGATACGAGGACAGTTGGAAACACCATATATTTT. It translates to CASSDTRTVGNTIYF. The full variable domain, its missing parts supplied by reference TRBV2 and TRBJ1-3, is EPEVTQTPSHQVTQMGQEVILRCVPISNHLYFYWYRQILGQKVEFLVSFYNNEISEKSEIFDDQFSVERPDGSNFTLKIRSTKLEDSAMYFCASSDTRTVGNTIYFGEGSWLTVV.

The J gene is TRBJ2-2, the V gene TRBV19; no reliable D call. The CDR3 spans 12 residues. V shed 5 bases and J shed 7 bases, with 8 bases lying between them. CDR1 is LNHDA, CDR2 SQIVND, per germline (reference sequence). CDR3 DNA: TGTGCCAGTAGTCTAGGGCGCGGGGAGCTGTTTTTT. It specifies CASSLGRGELFF. Using reference TRBV19 and TRBJ2-2 for the parts outside the CDR3, the full variable domain is DGGITQSPKYLFRKEGQNVTLSCEQNLNHDAMYWYRQDPGQGLRLIYYSQIVNDFQKGDIAEGYSVSREKKESFPLTVTSAQKNPTAFYLCASSLGRGELFFGEGSRLTVL.

V and J are TRBV3-1 and TRBJ2-5; D is undetermined. V was clipped by 1 base and J by 3 bases, with 6 bases between them. This CDR3 has 13 residues. Germline CDR1 and CDR2: LGHDT and YNNKEL (reference sequence). The CDR3, as DNA: TGTGCCAGCAGCCAAGCCTCGGAAGAGACCCAGTACTTC. Protein sequence: CASSQASEETQYF.

This chain joins TRBV5-1 and TRBJ2-3; D is unresolved. V was shortened by 0 bases and J by 4 bases, with 9 bases between the two germline ends. The CDR3 covers 14 residues. The germline gives CDR1 SGHRS, CDR2 YFSETQ. The CDR3 reads CASSLEVAPDTQYF. The CDR3 bases are TGCGCCAGCAGCTTGGAGGTTGCTCCAGATACGCAGTATTTT.

The CDR3 bases are TGTGCCAGCAGCCAGGGGGGCACAGATACGCAGTATTTT. This codes for CASSQGGTDTQYF. The chain combines TRBV13 with TRBJ2-3; 7 positions match TRBD1. Germline loops: CDR1 PRHDT, CDR2 FYEKMQ (reference sequence). CDR3 size: 13 residues. With 5 bases clipped from V and 1 base from J, the junction kept 0 bases outside the gene matches.

V usage is TRBV2 and J usage is TRBJ2-1; tentatively, D is TRBD1 (5 bases). The CDR3 has 15 residues. CDR1 is SNHLY, CDR2 FYNNEI, per germline. V lost 5 bases, J lost 0 bases, and 11 bases lay in between. The CDR3 sequence: CASSRGQSSYNEQFF. DNA of the CDR3: TGTGCCAGCAGTAGGGGCCAAAGCTCCTACAATGAGCAGTTCTTC.

CDR3 in amino acids: CASSLIVGEAFF. CDR3 DNA: TGTGCCAGCAGCTTAATCGTCGGTGAAGCTTTCTTT. This chain links TRBV7-2 with TRBJ1-1; D gene ambiguous. CDR3 length: 12 residues. Germline CDR1 is SGHTA and CDR2 is FQGNSA. Trimming removed 2 bases from V and 7 bases from J, with 8 bases in between.

This clonotype was seen only a few times. J is TRBJ2-7 and V is TRBV7-2; D is unresolved. Germline CDR1 reads SGHTA; CDR2 reads FQGNSA. V lost 3 bases, J lost 0 bases, and 3 bases lay in between. The CDR3 is made up of 12 amino acids. DNA of the CDR3: TGTGCCAGCAGCTTTACCTCCTACGAGCAGTACTTC. This codes for CASSFTSYEQYF.